This TCR beta chain was identified during a study of T cell changes during pregnancy in multiple sclerosis. Assay: immunoSEQ multiplex PCR; the TCRdb copy retains only in-frame clones and omits some. The sample holds over 65,000 clones; 85% to 95% are singletons and the top ten take more than 1.5%. The CDR3 has 17 amino acids. Germline V lookup: CDR1 LGHNA, CDR2 YNFKEQ. Trimming took 3 bases from V and 1 from J; bases not matched to a gene: 8. The sample consisted of peripheral blood, taken in the first trimester of pregnancy. This TCR derives from a female donor in good health, enrolled as a control in a pregnancy study. The chain recombines TRBV4-2 with TRBJ2-5, with 10 bases identical to TRBD2. The CDR3 protein is CASSQSLAGGPQETQYF. The CDR3 DNA reads TGTGCCAGCAGCCAGAGTTTAGCGGGGGGCCCCCAAGAGACCCAGTACTTC.